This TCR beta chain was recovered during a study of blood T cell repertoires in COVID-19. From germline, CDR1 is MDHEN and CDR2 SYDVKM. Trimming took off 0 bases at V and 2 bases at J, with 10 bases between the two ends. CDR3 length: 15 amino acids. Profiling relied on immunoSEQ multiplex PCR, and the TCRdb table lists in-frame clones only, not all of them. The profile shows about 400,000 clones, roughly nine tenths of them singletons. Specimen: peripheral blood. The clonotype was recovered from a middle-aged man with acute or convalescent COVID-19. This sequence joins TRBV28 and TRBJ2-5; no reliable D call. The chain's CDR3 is CASSLWAPRQETQYF. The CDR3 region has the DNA TGTGCCAGCAGTTTATGGGCCCCCCGACAAGAGACCCAGTACTTC.